The present entry profiles one T cell receptor (beta chain) with its context. Data came from immunoSEQ multiplex PCR; TCRdb stores just in-frame clones and leaves some out. The sample lists roughly 300,000 clones, 80% to 90% occurring once. Cohorts were assigned according to the clinical history that participants reported. The sample originates from a study of blood T cell repertoires in COVID-19. Overall study: T cells, B-cell-depleted T cells, or PBMCs provided the cDNA or gDNA that served as material.

Germline V gene sequence: CDR1 SGHTA, CDR2 FQGNSA. This CDR3 is built from 16 residues. The junction had 5 bases not matched to a gene; V was cut back by 5 bases and J by 0 bases. The chain is built from TRBV7-2 and TRBJ2-3; TRBD2 matches at 10 bases. The source material was PBMCs or T cells enriched from blood (not recorded which). The sequence was collected from a woman in her forties with acute COVID-19. CDR3 nucleotides: TGTGCCAGCAGCCCTCTAGCGGGAGTCAGCACAGATACGCAGTATTTT. Residues: CASSPLAGVSTDTQYF.